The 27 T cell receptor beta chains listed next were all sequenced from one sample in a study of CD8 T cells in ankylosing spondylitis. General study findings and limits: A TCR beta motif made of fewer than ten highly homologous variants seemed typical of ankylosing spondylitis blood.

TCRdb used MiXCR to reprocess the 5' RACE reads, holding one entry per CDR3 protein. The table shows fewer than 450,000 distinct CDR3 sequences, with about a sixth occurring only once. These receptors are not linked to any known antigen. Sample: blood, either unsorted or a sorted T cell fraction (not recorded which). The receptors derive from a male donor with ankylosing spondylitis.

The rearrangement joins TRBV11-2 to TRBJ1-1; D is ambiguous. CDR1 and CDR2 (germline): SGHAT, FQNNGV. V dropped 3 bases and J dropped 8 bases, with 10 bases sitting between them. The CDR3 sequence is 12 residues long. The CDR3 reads CASSFKRWEAFF. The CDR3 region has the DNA TGTGCCAGCAGCTTTAAGCGGTGGGAAGCTTTCTTT. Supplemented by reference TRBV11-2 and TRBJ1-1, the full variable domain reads EAGVAQSPRYKIIEKRQSVAFWCNPISGHATLYWYQQILGQGPKLLIQFQNNGVVDDSQLPKDRFSAERLKGVDSTLKIQPAKLEDSAVYLCASSFKRWEAFFGQGTRLTVV.

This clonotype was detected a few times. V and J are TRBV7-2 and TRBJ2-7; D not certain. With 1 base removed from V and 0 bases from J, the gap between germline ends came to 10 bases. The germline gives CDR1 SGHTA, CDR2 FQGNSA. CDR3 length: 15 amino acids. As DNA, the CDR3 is TGTGCCAGCAGCTTAGGACGTGGCAGCTCCTACGAGCAGTACTTC. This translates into CASSLGRGSSYEQYF.

In DNA, the CDR3 is TGTGCCACCAGTCGACAGGGCAATGAGCAGTTCTTC. It yields the protein CATSRQGNEQFF. The rearrangement uses TRBV24-1 and TRBJ2-1; TRBD1 matches 7 bases. Germline V gives CDR1 KGHDR, CDR2 SFDVKD. V was clipped by 6 bases and J by 6 bases; unmatched bases: 1. The length of the CDR3 is 12 residues.

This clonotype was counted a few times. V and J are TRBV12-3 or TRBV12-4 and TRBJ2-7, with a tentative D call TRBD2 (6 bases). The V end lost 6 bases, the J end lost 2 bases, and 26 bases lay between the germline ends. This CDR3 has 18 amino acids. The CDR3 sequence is CASSGGSGFHLIPYEQYF. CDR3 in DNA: TGTGCCAGCAGCGGGGGATCCGGGTTCCACCTTATCCCCTACGAGCAGTACTTC.

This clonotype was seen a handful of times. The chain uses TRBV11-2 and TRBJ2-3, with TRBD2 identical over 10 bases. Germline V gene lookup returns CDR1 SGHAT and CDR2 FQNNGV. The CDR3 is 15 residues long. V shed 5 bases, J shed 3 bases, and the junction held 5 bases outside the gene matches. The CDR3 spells CASSISGGLTDTQYF. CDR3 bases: TGTGCCAGCAGCATTAGCGGGGGGTTGACAGATACGCAGTATTTT.

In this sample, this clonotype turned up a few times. CDR3: CSARGTVTYNEQFF. In DNA form, the CDR3 reads TGCAGTGCTAGAGGCACAGTTACCTACAATGAGCAGTTCTTC. V and J are TRBV20-1 and TRBJ2-1; no definite D call. CDR3 length equals 14 residues. V dropped 1 base and J dropped 2 bases, with 9 bases sitting between them. Germline lookup yields CDR1 DFQATT and CDR2 SNEGSKA (reference sequence).

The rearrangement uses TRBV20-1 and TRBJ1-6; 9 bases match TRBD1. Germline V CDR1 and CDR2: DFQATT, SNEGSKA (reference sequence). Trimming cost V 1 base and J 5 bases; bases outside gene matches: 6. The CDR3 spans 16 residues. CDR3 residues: CSARAQTGGNNSPLHF. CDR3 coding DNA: TGCAGTGCTAGAGCCCAGACAGGGGGAAATAATTCACCCCTCCACTTT.

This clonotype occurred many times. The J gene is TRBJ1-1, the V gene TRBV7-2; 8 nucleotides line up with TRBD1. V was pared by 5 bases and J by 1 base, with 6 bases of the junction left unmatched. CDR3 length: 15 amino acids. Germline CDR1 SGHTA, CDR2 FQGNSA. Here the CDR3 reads CASSRRTGRNTEAFF. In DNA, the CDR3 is TGTGCCAGCAGCCGTCGGACAGGGAGGAACACTGAAGCTTTCTTT.

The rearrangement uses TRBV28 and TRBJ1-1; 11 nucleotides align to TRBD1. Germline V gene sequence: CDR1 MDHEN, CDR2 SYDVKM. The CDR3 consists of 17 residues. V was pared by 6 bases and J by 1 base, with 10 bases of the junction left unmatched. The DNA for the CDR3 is TGTGCCAGCAGATCTAACGGACAGGGGGCAAGGAACACTGAAGCTTTCTTT. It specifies CASRSNGQGARNTEAFF.

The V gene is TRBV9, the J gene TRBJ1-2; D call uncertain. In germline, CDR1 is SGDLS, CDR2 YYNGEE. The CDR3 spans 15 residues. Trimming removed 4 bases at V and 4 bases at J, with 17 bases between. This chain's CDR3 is CASSPQMEWSYGYTF. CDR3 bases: TGTGCCAGCAGCCCCCAAATGGAGTGGAGCTATGGCTACACCTTC. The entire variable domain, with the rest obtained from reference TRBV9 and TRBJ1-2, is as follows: DSGVTQTPKHLITATGQRVTLRCSPRSGDLSVYWYQQSLDQGLQFLIQYYNGEERAKGNILERFSAQQFPDLHSELNLSSLELGDSALYFCASSPQMEWSYGYTFGSGTRLTVV.

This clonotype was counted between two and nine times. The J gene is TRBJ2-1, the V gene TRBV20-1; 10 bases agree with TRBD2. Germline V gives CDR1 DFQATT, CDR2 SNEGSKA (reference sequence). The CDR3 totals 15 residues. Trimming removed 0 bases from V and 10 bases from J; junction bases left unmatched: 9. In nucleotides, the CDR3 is TGCAGTGCTAGAGATTCCAGCGGGAGGGCGTGGGAGCAGTTCTTC. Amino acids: CSARDSSGRAWEQFF.

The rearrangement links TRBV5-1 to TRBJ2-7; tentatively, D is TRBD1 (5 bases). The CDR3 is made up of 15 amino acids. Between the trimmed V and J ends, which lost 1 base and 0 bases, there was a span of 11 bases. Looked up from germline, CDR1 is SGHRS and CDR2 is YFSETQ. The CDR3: CASSLRAGNSYEQYF. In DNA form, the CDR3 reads TGCGCCAGCAGCTTGAGGGCAGGGAACTCCTACGAGCAGTACTTC.

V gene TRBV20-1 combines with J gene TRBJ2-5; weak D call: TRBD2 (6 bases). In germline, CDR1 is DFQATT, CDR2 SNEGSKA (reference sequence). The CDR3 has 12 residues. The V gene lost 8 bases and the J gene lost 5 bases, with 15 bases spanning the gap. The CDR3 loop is CSSESGRETQYF. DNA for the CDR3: TGCAGTTCTGAGTCAGGGAGGGAGACCCAGTACTTC.

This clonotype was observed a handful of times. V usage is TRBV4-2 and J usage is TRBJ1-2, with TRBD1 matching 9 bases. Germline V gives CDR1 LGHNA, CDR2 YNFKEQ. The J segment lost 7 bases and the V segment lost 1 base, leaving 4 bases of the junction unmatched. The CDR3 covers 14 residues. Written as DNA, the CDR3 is TGTGCCAGCAGCCAAGGGGACAGGGCCGTTGGCTACACCTTC. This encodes CASSQGDRAVGYTF.

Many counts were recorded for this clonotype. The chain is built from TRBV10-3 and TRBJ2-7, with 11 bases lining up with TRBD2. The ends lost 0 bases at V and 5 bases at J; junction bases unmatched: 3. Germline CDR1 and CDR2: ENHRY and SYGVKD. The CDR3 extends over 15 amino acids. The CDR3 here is CAISESTSGINEQYF. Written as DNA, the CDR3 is TGTGCCATCAGTGAGTCGACTAGCGGGATCAACGAGCAGTACTTC.

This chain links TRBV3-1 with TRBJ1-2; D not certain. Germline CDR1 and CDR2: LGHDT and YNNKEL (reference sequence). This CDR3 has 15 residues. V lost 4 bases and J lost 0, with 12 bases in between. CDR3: CASSRGLRSNYGYTF. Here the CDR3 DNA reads TGTGCCAGCAGCCGGGGTCTCAGGTCTAACTATGGCTACACCTTC.

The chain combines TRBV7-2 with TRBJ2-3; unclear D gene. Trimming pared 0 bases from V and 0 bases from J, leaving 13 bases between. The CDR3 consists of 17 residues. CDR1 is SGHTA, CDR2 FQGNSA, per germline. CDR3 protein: CASSLAYGRASTDTQYF. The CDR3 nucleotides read TGTGCCAGCAGCTTAGCGTACGGTCGAGCTAGCACAGATACGCAGTATTTT.

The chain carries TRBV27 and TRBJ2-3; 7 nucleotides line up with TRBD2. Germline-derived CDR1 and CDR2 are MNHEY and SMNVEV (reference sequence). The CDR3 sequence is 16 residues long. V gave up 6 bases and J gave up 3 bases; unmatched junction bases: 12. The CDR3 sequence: CASRELGSGDTDTQYF. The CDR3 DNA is TGTGCCAGCAGGGAACTGGGGAGCGGGGATACAGATACGCAGTATTTT.

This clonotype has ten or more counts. The CDR3 loop reads CASSLSERGPTDTQYF. In DNA form, the CDR3 reads TGTGCCAGCAGTTTATCGGAGCGGGGTCCCACAGATACGCAGTATTTT. V gene TRBV12-3 or TRBV12-4 combines with J gene TRBJ2-3, with 7 positions matching TRBD2. The CDR3 runs to 16 residues. The V segment lost 2 bases and the J segment 2 bases; nucleotides outside the gene matches: 7.

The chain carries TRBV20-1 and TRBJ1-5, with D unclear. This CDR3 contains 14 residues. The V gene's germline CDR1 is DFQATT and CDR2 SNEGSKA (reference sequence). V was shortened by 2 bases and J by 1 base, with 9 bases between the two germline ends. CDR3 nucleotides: TGCAGTGCTAGACCGGGAGGGAGCAATCAGCCCCAGCATTTT. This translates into CSARPGGSNQPQHF.

DNA for the CDR3: TGTGCCAGCAGCAAAGGCCGGATGCGCCAAGAGACCCAGTACTTC. Translation: CASSKGRMRQETQYF. This chain connects TRBV21-1 to TRBJ2-5. TRBV21-1 corresponds to a pseudogene. CDR3 length equals 15 residues.

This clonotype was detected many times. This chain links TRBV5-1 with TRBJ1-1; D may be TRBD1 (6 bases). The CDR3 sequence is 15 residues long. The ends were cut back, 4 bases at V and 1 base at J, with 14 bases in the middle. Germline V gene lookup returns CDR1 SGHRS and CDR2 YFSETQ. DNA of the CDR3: TGCGCCAGCAGCAAACGGACAGAAAAGAACACTGAAGCTTTCTTT. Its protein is CASSKRTEKNTEAFF. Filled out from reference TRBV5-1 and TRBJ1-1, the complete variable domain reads KAGVTQTPRYLIKTRGQQVTLSCSPISGHRSVSWYQQTPGQGLQFLFEYFSETQRNKGNFPGRFSGRQFSNSRSEMNVSTLELGDSALYLCASSKRTEKNTEAFFGQGTRLTVV.

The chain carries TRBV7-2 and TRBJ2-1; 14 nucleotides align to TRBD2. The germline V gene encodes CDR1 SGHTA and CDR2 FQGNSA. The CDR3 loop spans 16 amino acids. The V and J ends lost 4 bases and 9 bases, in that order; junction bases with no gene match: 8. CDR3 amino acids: CASSSSTSGGAGEQFF. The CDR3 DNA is TGTGCCAGCAGCTCTTCGACTAGCGGGGGGGCAGGTGAGCAGTTCTTC.

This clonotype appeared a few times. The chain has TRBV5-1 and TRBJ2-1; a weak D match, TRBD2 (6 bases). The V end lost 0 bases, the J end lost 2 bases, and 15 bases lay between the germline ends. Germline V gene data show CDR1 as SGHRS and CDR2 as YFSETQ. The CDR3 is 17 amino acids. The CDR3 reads CASSLGGIARTYNEQFF. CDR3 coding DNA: TGCGCCAGCAGCTTGGGCGGGATCGCAAGAACCTACAATGAGCAGTTCTTC.

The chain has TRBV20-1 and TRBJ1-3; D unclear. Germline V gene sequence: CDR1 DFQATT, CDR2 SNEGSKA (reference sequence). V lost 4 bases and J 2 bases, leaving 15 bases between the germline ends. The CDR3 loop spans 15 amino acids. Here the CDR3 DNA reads TGCAGTGCTAACCTTCGGAGGTCAACTGGAAACACCATATATTTT. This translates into CSANLRRSTGNTIYF.

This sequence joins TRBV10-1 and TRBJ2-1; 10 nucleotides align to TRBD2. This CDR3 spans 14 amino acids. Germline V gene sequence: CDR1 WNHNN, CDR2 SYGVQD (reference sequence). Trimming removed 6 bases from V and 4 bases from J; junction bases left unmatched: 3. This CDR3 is CASSHSGGYNEQFF. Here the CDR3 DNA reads TGCGCCAGCAGCCATAGCGGGGGGTACAATGAGCAGTTCTTC.

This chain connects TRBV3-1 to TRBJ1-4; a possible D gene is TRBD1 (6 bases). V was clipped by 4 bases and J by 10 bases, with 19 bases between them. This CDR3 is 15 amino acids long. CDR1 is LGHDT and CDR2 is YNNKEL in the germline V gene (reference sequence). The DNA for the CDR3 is TGTGCCAGCAGCCCAAACATGGGGACAATTCCAAAACTGTTTTTT. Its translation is CASSPNMGTIPKLFF.